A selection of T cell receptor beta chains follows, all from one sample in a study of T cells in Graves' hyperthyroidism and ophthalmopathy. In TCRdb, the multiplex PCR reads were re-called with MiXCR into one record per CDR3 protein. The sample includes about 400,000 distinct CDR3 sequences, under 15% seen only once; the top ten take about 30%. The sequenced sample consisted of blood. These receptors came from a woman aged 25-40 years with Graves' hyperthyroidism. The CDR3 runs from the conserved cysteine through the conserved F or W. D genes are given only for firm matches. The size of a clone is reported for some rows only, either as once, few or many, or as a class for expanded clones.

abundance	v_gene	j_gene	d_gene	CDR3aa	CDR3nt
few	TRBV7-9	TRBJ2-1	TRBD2	CASSPLPRAVRTSGSESYNEQFF	TGTGCCAGCAGCCCCCTCCCCAGGGCCGTCCGGACTAGCGGGAGTGAATCCTACAATGAGCAGTTCTTC
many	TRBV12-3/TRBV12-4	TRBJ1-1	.	CASSLGGVRNTEAFF	TGTGCCAGCAGTTTAGGGGGGGTCCGGAACACTGAAGCTTTCTTT
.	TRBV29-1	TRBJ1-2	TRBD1	CSVVSPGTGGDGYTF	TGCAGCGTTGTTTCCCCCGGGACAGGGGGAGATGGCTACACCTTC
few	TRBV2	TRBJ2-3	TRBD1	CASSDQGVSTDTQYF	TGTGCCAGCAGTGACCAGGGGGTTAGCACAGATACGCAGTATTTT
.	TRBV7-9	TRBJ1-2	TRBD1	CASSVGQGVLGGYTF	TGTGCCAGCAGTGTGGGACAGGGGGTATTAGGTGGCTACACCTTC
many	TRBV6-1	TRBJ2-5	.	CASSYTRGETQYF	TGTGCCAGCAGTTATACCAGAGGCGAGACCCAGTACTTC
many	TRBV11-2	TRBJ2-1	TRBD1	CASSLSQGQGGNEQFF	TGTGCCAGCAGCTTATCCCAGGGACAGGGAGGCAATGAGCAGTTCTTC
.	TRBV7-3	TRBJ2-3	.	CASSLGSSESTDTQYF	TGTGCCAGCAGCCTAGGATCTAGCGAGAGCACAGATACGCAGTATTTT
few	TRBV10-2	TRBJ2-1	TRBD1	CASRGTGHYNEQFF	TGCGCCAGCAGAGGGACAGGCCACTACAATGAGCAGTTCTTC
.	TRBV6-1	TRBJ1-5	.	CASSTAINQPQHF	TGTGCCAGCAGCACGGCCATAAATCAGCCCCAGCATTTT
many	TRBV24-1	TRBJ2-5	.	CATSDSRDYQETQYF	TGTGCCACCAGTGATTCGAGGGACTACCAAGAGACCCAGTACTTC
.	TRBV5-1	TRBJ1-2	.	CASSLEQGPNYGYTF	TGCGCCAGCAGCTTGGAACAGGGCCCTAACTATGGCTACACCTTC
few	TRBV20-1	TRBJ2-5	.	CSARDMKGIGSQETQYF	TGCAGTGCTAGAGATATGAAGGGGATAGGGTCCCAAGAGACCCAGTACTTC
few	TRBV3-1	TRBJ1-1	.	CASSQAPWSMNTEAFF	TGTGCCAGCAGCCAAGCACCGTGGAGTATGAACACTGAAGCTTTCTTT
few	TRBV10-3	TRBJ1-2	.	CATGGEQNYGYTF	TGTGCCACCGGGGGCGAACAAAACTATGGCTACACCTTC
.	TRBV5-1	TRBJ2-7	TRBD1	CASSGDRGATYEQYF	TGCGCCAGCAGCGGCGACAGGGGGGCTACCTACGAGCAGTACTTC
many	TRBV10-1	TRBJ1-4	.	CASSPGTTNEKLFF	TGCGCCAGCAGTCCCGGGACAACTAATGAAAAACTGTTTTTT
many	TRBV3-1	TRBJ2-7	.	CASSSDLGRSPYEQYF	TGTGCCAGCAGCTCAGACCTCGGACGTAGCCCCTACGAGCAGTACTTC